This is a list of T cell receptor beta chains from one sample in a study of T cells in Graves' hyperthyroidism and ophthalmopathy. TCRdb ran MiXCR on the multiplex PCR reads and lists one entry per CDR3 protein. The sample lists about 580,000 distinct CDR3 sequences, roughly 46% occurring once. Sequencing input: peripheral blood or thyroid tissue (not recorded which). Receptors originate from a woman between 18 and 30 years old with Graves' hyperthyroidism. The CDR3 runs from the conserved cysteine through the conserved F or W. Fields, in order: D gene, clone size, CDR3 length, V gene, J gene, CDR3 DNA, CDR3 protein. A D gene is named only where the DNA matches it firmly. Clone size is given for some rows only: seen once, a few or many times, or a class if the clone is expanded.

D gene: -; clone size: -; CDR3 length: 17; V gene: TRBV5-1; J gene: TRBJ1-6; CDR3 DNA: TGCGCCAGCAGCTTGGTCGGGCCAGATACGCAGTATTCACCCCTCCACTTT; CDR3 protein: CASSLVGPDTQYSPLHF
D gene: TRBD1; clone size: many; CDR3 length: 15; V gene: TRBV20-1; J gene: TRBJ1-2; CDR3 DNA: TGCAGTGCTAGAGATGATTGGACAGGGGACTATGGCTACACCTTC; CDR3 protein: CSARDDWTGDYGYTF
D gene: -; clone size: -; CDR3 length: 18; V gene: TRBV20-1; J gene: TRBJ2-7; CDR3 DNA: TGCAGTGCAACCGATGGAGGGCCGGGAGAGCCCCCACCCTACGAGCAGTACTTC; CDR3 protein: CSATDGGPGEPPPYEQYF
D gene: TRBD2; clone size: -; CDR3 length: 15; V gene: TRBV6-6; J gene: TRBJ2-2; CDR3 DNA: TGTGCCAGCGGACTAGCGGGAGTTAGCACCGGGGAGCTGTTTTTT; CDR3 protein: CASGLAGVSTGELFF
D gene: TRBD2; clone size: -; CDR3 length: 17; V gene: TRBV2; J gene: TRBJ2-7; CDR3 DNA: TGTGCCAGCAGACCCGACCGAGCGGGAGGGATCGCCGACGAGCAGTACTTC; CDR3 protein: CASRPDRAGGIADEQYF
D gene: TRBD2; clone size: -; CDR3 length: 17; V gene: TRBV20-1; J gene: TRBJ2-5; CDR3 DNA: TGCAGTGCTAGAACCCTCATCGGGACTAGCCCCCACGAGACCCAGTACTTC; CDR3 protein: CSARTLIGTSPHETQYF
D gene: TRBD1; clone size: -; CDR3 length: 14; V gene: TRBV7-3; J gene: TRBJ1-2; CDR3 DNA: TGTGCCAGCAGCCTGGGACAGGGTGACTCTGGAAACACCTTC; CDR3 protein: CASSLGQGDSGNTF
D gene: -; clone size: -; CDR3 length: 13; V gene: TRBV20-1; J gene: TRBJ2-6; CDR3 DNA: TGCAGTGCTAGAGATCAGCGGGCCAACGTCCTGACTTTC; CDR3 protein: CSARDQRANVLTF
D gene: TRBD1; clone size: many; CDR3 length: 15; V gene: TRBV6-5; J gene: TRBJ1-2; CDR3 DNA: TGTGCCAGCAGACTTCTTGGGACAGCTAACTATGGCTACACCTTC; CDR3 protein: CASRLLGTANYGYTF
D gene: -; clone size: many; CDR3 length: 14; V gene: TRBV19; J gene: TRBJ1-2; CDR3 DNA: TGTGCCAGTAGTATAGTTGCCCGAGAAAATGGCTACACCTTC; CDR3 protein: CASSIVARENGYTF
D gene: TRBD1; clone size: -; CDR3 length: 15; V gene: TRBV29-1; J gene: TRBJ1-5; CDR3 DNA: TGCAGCGCTATGGATATGGGACAGGGGGGGCAGCCCCAGCATTTT; CDR3 protein: CSAMDMGQGGQPQHF
D gene: TRBD1; clone size: few; CDR3 length: 15; V gene: TRBV12-3/TRBV12-4; J gene: TRBJ2-5; CDR3 DNA: TGTGCCAGCAGTTCCCTGCGGACAGGGCAAGAGACCCAGTACTTC; CDR3 protein: CASSSLRTGQETQYF
D gene: TRBD1; clone size: many; CDR3 length: 19; V gene: TRBV15; J gene: TRBJ1-5; CDR3 DNA: TGTGCCACCAGCAGTGGACAGGATGTCTTCACCCTTAGCAATCAGCCCCAGCATTTT; CDR3 protein: CATSSGQDVFTLSNQPQHF
D gene: TRBD2; clone size: -; CDR3 length: 13; V gene: TRBV20-1; J gene: TRBJ2-7; CDR3 DNA: TGCAGTGCTAGAGTTAGCGGGAGCTACGAGCAGTACTTC; CDR3 protein: CSARVSGSYEQYF
D gene: -; clone size: -; CDR3 length: 14; V gene: TRBV7-2; J gene: TRBJ1-3; CDR3 DNA: TGTGCCAGCAGCTTAAGGGGCGGGGGAAACACCATATATTTT; CDR3 protein: CASSLRGGGNTIYF
D gene: TRBD1; clone size: once; CDR3 length: 16; V gene: TRBV7-2; J gene: TRBJ1-6; CDR3 DNA: TGTGCCAGCAGCAAGGGGGGACAGGGCTATAATTCACCCCTCCACTTT; CDR3 protein: CASSKGGQGYNSPLHF
D gene: -; clone size: many; CDR3 length: 13; V gene: TRBV19; J gene: TRBJ1-6; CDR3 DNA: TGTGCCAGTAATCCTAAAGGTGGTTCTCCCCTCCACTTT; CDR3 protein: CASNPKGGSPLHF